This is a list of T cell receptor beta chains from one sample in a study of T cell changes during pregnancy in multiple sclerosis. Libraries were prepared by immunoSEQ multiplex PCR; TCRdb keeps only in-frame clonotypes and omits some of them. This table holds roughly 58,000 clones, around 92% found once. Sequences were derived from CD4+ T cells from peripheral blood mononuclear cells, sampled after pregnancy. The receptors were sampled from a female donor in good health, enrolled as a control in a pregnancy study. Both conserved end residues are part of each CDR3. The order of the fields is J gene, D gene, V gene, clone size, CDR3 DNA, CDR3 protein. D genes are given only for firm matches. Size values are once, few and many counts, or a class for expanded clones, and some rows have none.

j_call: TRBJ1-6
d_call: NA
v_call: TRBV5-6
clone_size: NA
cdr3_nt: TGTGCCAGCAGCTTGAGCCGTTCGAATTCACCCCTCCACTTT
cdr3_aa: CASSLSRSNSPLHF

j_call: TRBJ1-1
d_call: NA
v_call: TRBV5-1
clone_size: NA
cdr3_nt: TGCGCCAGCAGCCCCGGATACGGGGGGGTGAACACTGAAGCTTTCTTT
cdr3_aa: CASSPGYGGVNTEAFF

j_call: TRBJ2-7
d_call: NA
v_call: TRBV5-3
clone_size: NA
cdr3_nt: TGTGCCAGAAGCCTCAGGGGTACCTACGAGCAGTACTTC
cdr3_aa: CARSLRGTYEQYF

j_call: TRBJ2-3
d_call: TRBD1
v_call: TRBV10-3
clone_size: NA
cdr3_nt: TGTGCCAACGCCCCGGGACAGGGAGGCAAAGGTACGCAGTATTTT
cdr3_aa: CANAPGQGGKGTQYF

j_call: TRBJ1-2
d_call: NA
v_call: TRBV2
clone_size: NA
cdr3_nt: TGTGCCAGCAGTGAATCCCCAGGTCGTTATGGCTACACCTTC
cdr3_aa: CASSESPGRYGYTF

j_call: TRBJ1-1
d_call: NA
v_call: TRBV5-1
clone_size: NA
cdr3_nt: TGCGCCAGCCGCCGGGACATGAACACTGAAGCTTTCTTT
cdr3_aa: CASRRDMNTEAFF

j_call: TRBJ2-5
d_call: TRBD2
v_call: TRBV15
clone_size: NA
cdr3_nt: TGTGCCACCAGCAGAGACCGGGGGAGGGGAGAGACCCAGTACTTC
cdr3_aa: CATSRDRGRGETQYF

j_call: TRBJ1-2
d_call: TRBD1
v_call: TRBV4-1
clone_size: NA
cdr3_nt: TGCGCCAGCAGCCAATGGGGACAGGGACATGGCTACACCTTC
cdr3_aa: CASSQWGQGHGYTF

j_call: TRBJ1-1
d_call: NA
v_call: TRBV4-1
clone_size: NA
cdr3_nt: TGCGCCAGCAGCCTCGAGGGGGGGGACTCTCAACGGAACACTGAAGCTTTCTTT
cdr3_aa: CASSLEGGDSQRNTEAFF

j_call: TRBJ1-2
d_call: TRBD1
v_call: TRBV7-9
clone_size: NA
cdr3_nt: TGTGCCAGCAGCTTAGGGGACAGCTCTCTCTCTGGCTACACCTTC
cdr3_aa: CASSLGDSSLSGYTF

j_call: TRBJ2-1
d_call: TRBD1
v_call: TRBV7-9
clone_size: NA
cdr3_nt: TGTGCCAGCAGCTCTGGGACAGGGTCTGGGAATGAGCAGTTCTTC
cdr3_aa: CASSSGTGSGNEQFF

j_call: TRBJ2-3
d_call: TRBD2
v_call: TRBV7-3
clone_size: NA
cdr3_nt: TGTGCCAGCAGCTTAATTCCTAGCGGAGATACGCAGTATTTT
cdr3_aa: CASSLIPSGDTQYF

j_call: TRBJ1-2
d_call: TRBD1
v_call: TRBV18
clone_size: NA
cdr3_nt: TGTGCCAGCTCACCAGCACCGCCAGGGGGCAATAACTATGGCTACACCTTC
cdr3_aa: CASSPAPPGGNNYGYTF

j_call: TRBJ1-6
d_call: TRBD1
v_call: TRBV4-1
clone_size: few
cdr3_nt: TGCGCCAGCAGGGGACAGACAAATTCACCCCTCCACTTT
cdr3_aa: CASRGQTNSPLHF

j_call: TRBJ1-3
d_call: NA
v_call: TRBV29-1
clone_size: NA
cdr3_nt: TGCAGCGTTGAGAGTTTTTCTGGAAACACCATATATTTT
cdr3_aa: CSVESFSGNTIYF

j_call: TRBJ1-1
d_call: TRBD1
v_call: TRBV28
clone_size: NA
cdr3_nt: TGTGCCAGCAGTTCGGGACAGGGTGACACTGAAGCTTTCTTT
cdr3_aa: CASSSGQGDTEAFF